A single sample gave rise to the 24 T cell receptor beta chains below, sequenced in a study of molecular identifiers for immune sequencing clone quantification. MiXCR was run by TCRdb on the PCR reads, yielding one entry per CDR3 protein. This sample carries a few hundred thousand distinct CDR3 sequences, around 21% of them seen once, and the ten largest clones take 0.7% to 0.95%. The sequenced sample was naive CD8+ T cells from blood, with Jurkat cell RNA spiked in. The subset was: FACS-sorted CD8+CD4-CCR7+CD45RA+ naive T cells. These receptors originate from a human donor in good health. Some libraries in this study had Jurkat cell RNA spiked in.

This clonotype was counted many times. The genes are TRBV9 and TRBJ1-2; D gene ambiguous. The CDR3 is 11 amino acids. V was shortened by 4 bases and J by 3 bases, with 4 bases between the two germline ends. Germline V lookup: CDR1 SGDLS, CDR2 YYNGEE. The CDR3 sequence is CASSLDYGYTF. For the CDR3, the DNA is TGTGCCAGCAGCCTGGACTATGGCTACACCTTC.

This clonotype was counted a few times. The gene calls are TRBV5-8 and TRBJ1-3; D unresolved. Looked up from germline, CDR1 is SGHTS and CDR2 is YDEGEE. The CDR3 runs to 15 residues. V lost 0 bases, J lost 0 bases, and 7 bases lay in between. The DNA of the CDR3 is TGTGCCAGCAGCTTGGCGCCCTCCTCTGGAAACACCATATATTTT. It codes for CASSLAPSSGNTIYF. Full variable domain (outside the CDR3, taken from reference TRBV5-8 and TRBJ1-3): EAGVTQSPTHLIKTRGQQATLRCSPISGHTSVYWYQQALGLGLQFLLWYDEGEERNRGNFPPRFSGRQFPNYSSELNVNALELEDSALYLCASSLAPSSGNTIYFGEGSWLTVV.

This clonotype was seen at least ten times. V is TRBV6-6 and J is TRBJ2-7; 7 bases match TRBD1. The CDR3 covers 12 residues. Germline V gene sequence: CDR1 MNHNY, CDR2 SVGAGI (reference sequence). Trimming took 10 bases from V and 4 from J; bases not matched to a gene: 7. CDR3 in DNA: TGTGCCACCAGAGGGACAGTATACGAGCAGTACTTC. Translation gives CATRGTVYEQYF.

As to this clonotype: A much larger clone lies a single base off, so this may be a read error. The rearrangement joins TRBV29-1 to TRBJ2-5; D unresolved. The CDR3 consists of 12 residues. V was shortened by 6 bases and J by 4 bases, with 12 bases between the two germline ends. Germline V gene data show CDR1 as SQVTM and CDR2 as ANQGSEA. CDR3 bases: TGCAGCGTACAACATAAGCGAGAGACCCAGTACTTC. Translation gives CSVQHKRETQYF.

In this sample, this clonotype turned up a few times. The V gene is TRBV4-2, the J gene TRBJ2-7; tentatively, D is TRBD2 (5 bases). The V and J ends lost 4 bases and 2 bases respectively, with 18 bases between them. CDR3 length: 16 amino acids. Looked up from germline, CDR1 is LGHNA and CDR2 is YNFKEQ. The CDR3 spells CASSPNQRTRTYEQYF. In nucleotides, the CDR3 is TGTGCCAGCAGCCCGAACCAAAGGACTCGCACCTACGAGCAGTACTTC.

About this clonotype: A much bigger clone sits one base away, suggesting this may be a read error. This chain connects TRBV7-6 to TRBJ1-4; tentatively, D is TRBD1 (6 bases). The CDR3 sequence is 15 residues long. The V gene's germline CDR1 is SGHVS and CDR2 FNYEAQ. V was cut by 3 bases and J by 14 bases, with 22 bases left in between. This chain's CDR3 is CASSFTGGGPQGLFF. The CDR3 DNA reads TGTGCCAGCAGCTTTACGGGGGGGGGGCCCCAGGGGCTGTTTTTT.

This clonotype occurred many times. The chain links TRBV20-1 to TRBJ1-5; 8 bases are shared with TRBD1. This CDR3 is built from 13 residues. The V segment lost 6 bases and the J segment 2 bases; nucleotides outside the gene matches: 3. Germline V gives CDR1 DFQATT, CDR2 SNEGSKA (reference sequence). This CDR3 is CSAKDRGNQPQHF. The CDR3 nucleotides are TGCAGTGCCAAGGACAGGGGCAATCAGCCCCAGCATTTT.

This clonotype was seen repeatedly, ten times or more. V is TRBV10-3 and J is TRBJ2-7; possible D gene TRBD2, 5 bases. Germline CDR1 reads ENHRY; CDR2 reads SYGVKD. V dropped 10 bases and J dropped 3 bases, with 13 bases sitting between them. CDR3 length: 12 residues. This chain's CDR3 is CATATGDYEQYF. DNA of the CDR3: TGTGCCACGGCAACCGGGGACTACGAGCAGTACTTC.

Details on this clonotype: Given a much more abundant clone one base away, this may be a read error. The CDR3 bases are TGTGCCAGCAGTCTCCACCGGACAAGCTTGAACACTGAAGCTTTCTTT. Encoded protein: CASSLHRTSLNTEAFF. V is TRBV27 and J is TRBJ1-1; a weak D match, TRBD1 (5 bases). The CDR3 consists of 16 residues. V was pared by 5 bases and J by 0 bases, with 16 bases between. Germline CDR1 is MNHEY and CDR2 is SMNVEV (reference sequence).

This clonotype occurred a few times. The chain joins TRBV7-9 to TRBJ2-5; 10 bases agree with TRBD1. The CDR3 extends over 15 amino acids. The ends lost 1 base at V and 4 bases at J; junction bases unmatched: 3. CDR1 and CDR2 from the germline V gene are SEHNR and FQNEAQ (reference sequence). CDR3 region: CASSLGQGAGETQYF. The CDR3 DNA is TGTGCCAGCAGCTTAGGACAGGGGGCCGGAGAGACCCAGTACTTC. The full variable domain, rest sourced from reference TRBV7-9 and TRBJ2-5, is DTGVSQNPRHKITKRGQNVTFRCDPISEHNRLYWYRQTLGQGPEFLTYFQNEAQLEKSRLLSDRFSAERPKGSFSTLEIQRTEQGDSAMYLCASSLGQGAGETQYFGPGTRLLVL.

For this clonotype: Given a much more abundant clone one base away, this may be a read error. The chain recombines TRBV29-1 with TRBJ2-7; 7 bases fit TRBD1. CDR3 size: 14 residues. Germline CDR1 is SQVTM and CDR2 is ANQGSEA. Written as DNA, the CDR3 is TGCAGCGTTGCCTACCGGGACAGAAGCTACGGGCAGTACTTC. This sequence encodes CSVAYRDRSYGQYF.

The sample holds a few counts of this clonotype. This chain connects TRBV20-1 to TRBJ2-7; tentative D call: TRBD2 (7 bases). The CDR3 spans 20 residues. Trimming shortened V by 2 bases and J by 0 bases, and 29 bases separated the two germline ends. Germline CDR1 and CDR2: DFQATT and SNEGSKA (reference sequence). The CDR3 loop is CSARSLGGGAGTTSSYEQYF. The CDR3 DNA is TGCAGTGCTAGATCTCTGGGGGGGGGCGCCGGGACTACCTCCTCCTACGAGCAGTACTTC.

This clonotype was observed a few times. V usage is TRBV6-2 or TRBV6-3 and J usage is TRBJ2-5; no clear D gene. Germline V gene lookup returns CDR1 MNHEY and CDR2 SVGEGT. This CDR3 contains 11 residues. The V end lost 6 bases, the J end lost 4 bases, and 6 bases lay between the germline ends. The CDR3: CASRGRETQYF. The CDR3 DNA reads as TGTGCCAGCAGGGGTCGAGAGACCCAGTACTTC.

This chain joins TRBV4-3 and TRBJ1-6, with a tentative D call TRBD1 (5 bases). Trimming removed 0 bases at V and 10 bases at J, with 19 bases between. The CDR3 has 17 residues. Germline CDR1 LGHNA, CDR2 YSLEER. The DNA for the CDR3 is TGCGCCAGCAGCCAAGAATTCGGGGCCGGGATCGACTCACCCCTCCACTTT. Its protein is CASSQEFGAGIDSPLHF.

This clonotype was picked up a small number of times. The CDR3 DNA follows: TGTGCCAGCAGCCGCCCTTTGAGACTAGCGGTGCACTACGAGCAGTACTTC. Encoded protein: CASSRPLRLAVHYEQYF. The chain links TRBV28 to TRBJ2-7; 9 bases fit TRBD2. Losses at the gene ends were 6 bases for V and 3 bases for J; bases not matched to a gene: 15. Germline V CDR1 and CDR2: MDHEN, SYDVKM. The CDR3 totals 17 residues.

This clonotype showed up many times. The chain employs TRBV9 and TRBJ2-2; 8 bases match TRBD2. This CDR3 has 15 residues. V was pared by 0 bases and J by 6 bases, with 4 bases of the junction left unmatched. Germline V gene sequence: CDR1 SGDLS, CDR2 YYNGEE. In nucleotides, the CDR3 is TGTGCCAGCAGCGTAGAGGGACTAGTTTCCGGGGAGCTGTTTTTT. Its protein product is CASSVEGLVSGELFF.

A note on this clonotype: A much larger clone is a single base away; this may be a read error. The chain uses TRBV6-1 and TRBJ2-3; 8 bases line up with TRBD1. Germline CDR1 MNHNS, CDR2 SASEGT. The CDR3 is 15 residues long. For the CDR3, the DNA is TGTACCAGCAGTGAGGCAGGGGGCATGATAGATACGCAGTATTTT. It codes for CTSSEAGGMIDTQYF.

This chain uses TRBV7-9 with TRBJ2-7; no firm D call. Per germline, CDR1 SEHNR and CDR2 FQNEAQ (reference sequence). Trimming shortened V by 5 bases and J by 3 bases, and 5 bases separated the two germline ends. The CDR3 extends over 11 amino acids. The DNA of the CDR3 is TGTGCCAGCAGCGTCTACTACGAGCAGTACTTC. Protein sequence: CASSVYYEQYF.

This clonotype occurred a few times. The gene calls are TRBV19 and TRBJ1-2, with D possibly matching TRBD1 (5 bases). The germline CDR1 and CDR2 sequences are LNHDA and SQIVND (reference sequence). V gave up 3 bases and J gave up 6 bases, with 17 bases separating them. CDR3 length equals 15 residues. CDR3 loop: CASSILLRGGHGYTF. CDR3 DNA: TGTGCCAGTAGTATCCTTTTAAGGGGAGGCCATGGCTACACCTTC.

The gene calls are TRBV10-2 and TRBJ2-1, with 8 bases that match TRBD1. The CDR3 spans 15 residues. J lost 2 bases, V lost 6 bases, and 6 bases had no gene match. Germline assignment: CDR1 WSHSY and CDR2 SAAADI. The DNA of the CDR3 is TGCGCCAGCAGGGCCGGGACAGGACCCTACAATGAGCAGTTCTTC. Encoded protein: CASRAGTGPYNEQFF.

The sample holds a few counts of this clonotype. This chain joins TRBV21-1 and TRBJ1-1; the D call in the table, TRBD1, was not verified against the DNA. TRBV21-1 is labeled a pseudogene. The CDR3 loop spans 13 amino acids. The CDR3 DNA reads as TGTGCCAGCAGCAAAGACGGGGGTACGGAAGCTTTCTTT. Translated: CASSKDGGTEAFF.

This clonotype was found a few times. The chain recombines TRBV20-1 with TRBJ2-5, with TRBD2 matching 9 bases. V lost 1 base to trimming and J lost 0 bases; unmatched junction nucleotides: 12. Per germline, CDR1 DFQATT and CDR2 SNEGSKA (reference sequence). The length of the CDR3 is 18 residues. The chain's CDR3 is CSARGLWRTSGYQETQYF. For the CDR3, the DNA is TGCAGTGCTAGAGGGTTGTGGCGTACTAGCGGGTACCAAGAGACCCAGTACTTC.

The V call is TRBV29-1, the J call TRBJ2-2; weak D call: TRBD2 (5 bases). CDR1 SQVTM and CDR2 ANQGSEA come from the germline V gene. Deletions cut 3 bases from V and 1 base from J, with 9 bases between. The CDR3 has 14 residues. For the CDR3, the DNA is TGCAGCGTTGACGAGGGAGTGAACACCGGGGAGCTGTTTTTT. This encodes CSVDEGVNTGELFF.

This clonotype was counted many times. This chain uses TRBV5-4 with TRBJ1-1; 9 positions agree with TRBD1. CDR3 length equals 15 residues. Germline V gene lookup returns CDR1 SGHNT and CDR2 YYREEE (reference sequence). The junction had 4 bases not matched to a gene; V was cut back by 0 bases and J by 4 bases. CDR3 amino acids: CASSLGGQGGTEAFF. CDR3 DNA sequence: TGTGCCAGCAGCTTGGGGGGACAGGGCGGCACTGAAGCTTTCTTT. Based on the CDR3 plus reference TRBV5-4 and TRBJ1-1, the full variable domain is ETGVTQSPTHLIKTRGQQVTLRCSSQSGHNTVSWYQQALGQGPQFIFQYYREEENGRGNFPPRFSGLQFPNYSSELNVNALELDDSALYLCASSLGGQGGTEAFFGQGTRLTVV.